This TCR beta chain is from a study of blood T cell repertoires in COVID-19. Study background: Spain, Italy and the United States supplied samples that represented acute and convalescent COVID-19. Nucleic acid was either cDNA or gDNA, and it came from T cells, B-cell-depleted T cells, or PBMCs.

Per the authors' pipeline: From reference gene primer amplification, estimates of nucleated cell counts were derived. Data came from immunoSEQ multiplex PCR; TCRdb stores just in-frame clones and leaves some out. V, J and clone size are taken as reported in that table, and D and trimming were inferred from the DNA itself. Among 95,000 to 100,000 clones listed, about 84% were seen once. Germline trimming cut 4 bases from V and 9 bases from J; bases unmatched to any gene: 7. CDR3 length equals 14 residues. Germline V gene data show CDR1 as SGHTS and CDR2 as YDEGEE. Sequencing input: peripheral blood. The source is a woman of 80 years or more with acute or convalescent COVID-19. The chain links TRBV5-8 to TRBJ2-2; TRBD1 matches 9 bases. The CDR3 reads CASSNGQGRRELFF. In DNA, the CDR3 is TGTGCCAGCAGCAACGGACAGGGGAGAAGGGAGCTGTTTTTT. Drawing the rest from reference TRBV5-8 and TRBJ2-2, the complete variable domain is EAGVTQSPTHLIKTRGQQATLRCSPISGHTSVYWYQQALGLGLQFLLWYDEGEERNRGNFPPRFSGRQFPNYSSELNVNALELEDSALYLCASSNGQGRRELFFGEGSRLTVL.